Following are 10 T cell receptor beta chains from one sample sequenced in a study of blood T cell repertoires in COVID-19. Data came from immunoSEQ multiplex PCR; TCRdb stores just in-frame clones and leaves some out. The sample lists about 88,000 clones, around nine tenths occurring once. The sample comprised peripheral blood. The receptors shown here come from a woman over 75 with acute or convalescent COVID-19.

This rearrangement joins TRBV5-1 to TRBJ2-5; a possible D gene is TRBD2 (6 bases). V was cut by 2 bases and J by 5 bases, with 16 bases left in between. The CDR3 runs to 15 residues. The germline gives CDR1 SGHRS, CDR2 YFSETQ. The CDR3 DNA sequence: TGCGCCAGCAGCTTATCGCGCCCCCGGGGGGAGACCCAGTACTTC. This gives the protein CASSLSRPRGETQYF.

This clone was observed once. The chain joins TRBV5-1 to TRBJ2-7; TRBD2 matches 8 bases. Germline V CDR1 and CDR2: SGHRS, YFSETQ. The ends lost 5 bases at V and 6 bases at J; junction bases unmatched: 13. This CDR3 is 15 amino acids long. The CDR3 DNA reads as TGCGCCAGCAGTTATGGACTAGCTGGCCGCGGCGAGCAGTACTTC. Amino acids: CASSYGLAGRGEQYF.

The chain links TRBV6-6 to TRBJ1-5, with TRBD1 as a possible D gene (6 bases). Looked up from germline, CDR1 is MNHNY and CDR2 is SVGAGI (reference sequence). The CDR3 extends over 16 amino acids. The V end was cut by 6 bases, the J end by 0 bases, with 15 bases between. The CDR3 here is CASRNRDINSNQPQHF. CDR3 bases: TGTGCCAGCAGGAACCGGGACATCAATAGCAATCAGCCCCAGCATTTT.

This sequence joins TRBV7-3 and TRBJ1-1; tentative D call: TRBD1 (5 bases). Germline CDR1 and CDR2: SGHTA and FQGTGA. CDR3 length equals 14 residues. The V end lost 1 base, the J end lost 1 base, and 7 bases lay between the germline ends. The CDR3, as DNA: TGTGCCAGCAGCTTAAGTAGGGGGAACACTGAAGCTTTCTTT. Its translation is CASSLSRGNTEAFF.

V usage is TRBV5-5 and J usage is TRBJ1-2; D might be TRBD1 (5 bases). V was cut by 0 bases and J by 8 bases, with 11 bases left in between. Per the germline V gene, CDR1 is SGHKS and CDR2 is YYEKEE (reference sequence). CDR3 length: 13 amino acids. CDR3 amino acids: CASSLEGVFGYTF. In nucleotides, the CDR3 is TGTGCCAGCAGCTTGGAAGGGGTCTTCGGCTACACCTTC.

This chain connects TRBV2 to TRBJ1-2; 9 bases fit TRBD1. This CDR3 spans 13 amino acids. The ends lost 6 bases at V and 2 bases at J; junction bases unmatched: 1. Germline loops: CDR1 SNHLY, CDR2 FYNNEI. CDR3 sequence reads: CASRDRGNYGYTF. The CDR3 DNA sequence: TGTGCCAGCAGGGACAGGGGAAACTATGGCTACACCTTC.

The CDR3 reads CASSLSGSQPQHF. CDR3 DNA sequence: TGTGCCAGCAGCTTATCAGGGTCTCAGCCCCAGCATTTT. V usage is TRBV11-1 and J usage is TRBJ1-5, with D perhaps matching TRBD1 (5 bases). Trimming removed 2 bases at V and 6 bases at J, with 8 bases between. CDR3 length: 13 amino acids. Germline loops: CDR1 SGHAT, CDR2 FQDESV (reference sequence).

The chain uses TRBV11-2 and TRBJ1-1; D is ambiguous. The CDR3 loop spans 11 amino acids. V lost 1 base, J lost 10 bases, and 7 bases lay in between. Germline assignment: CDR1 SGHAT and CDR2 FQNNGV. The DNA for the CDR3 is TGTGCCAGCAGCTTAGGGAGACGAGCTTTCTTT. Translation: CASSLGRRAFF. Supplemented by reference TRBV11-2 and TRBJ1-1, the full variable domain reads EAGVAQSPRYKIIEKRQSVAFWCNPISGHATLYWYQQILGQGPKLLIQFQNNGVVDDSQLPKDRFSAERLKGVDSTLKIQPAKLEDSAVYLCASSLGRRAFFGQGTRLTVV.

The chain uses TRBV2 and TRBJ1-6, with D hard to call. This CDR3 is built from 15 residues. Germline-derived CDR1 and CDR2 are SNHLY and FYNNEI. V lost 6 bases and J 0 bases, leaving 9 bases between the germline ends. In nucleotides, the CDR3 is TGTGCCAGCAGGTTGCTAAGCTCCTATAATTCACCCCTCCACTTT. It yields the protein CASRLLSSYNSPLHF.

This chain joins TRBV4-2 and TRBJ2-7, with 8 bases aligning to TRBD2. Germline V gene lookup returns CDR1 LGHNA and CDR2 YNFKEQ. The CDR3 contains 18 residues. The junction had 17 bases not matched to a gene; V was cut back by 1 base and J by 6 bases. CDR3 amino acids: CASSQGTGGLILSPEQYF. CDR3 nucleotides: TGTGCCAGCAGCCAAGGCACGGGAGGGCTAATTCTCTCTCCCGAGCAGTACTTC.